This T cell receptor (beta chain) was sequenced during a study of cytomegalovirus exposure and HLA in healthy donors. The trim removed 3 bases at V and 4 bases at J, leaving 13 bases unmatched. Germline CDR1 and CDR2: MNHEY and SMNVEV (reference sequence). The CDR3 is 19 residues long. Study-level findings and limits: Per a later analysis, HLA-associated TCR beta chains showed more clonal expansion than other, equally common TCR beta chains. Compared with the approximately 680-donor mean, an Asian-associated ancestry cluster reportedly had fewer N-insertions, according to a later analysis. A later analysis linked a missense DCLRE1C variant to TCR beta V- and J-gene trimming.

Researchers ran the PCR with 60 Vbeta and 13 Jbeta primers. Authors' processing steps: Later, an analysis found about 80 million unique TCR beta chains, and about 9.9 million of these were shared. Here immunoSEQ multiplex PCR was the method, and the copy in TCRdb shows in-frame clones only, minus some. That table furnishes V, J and clone size, whereas the DNA furnished D and trimming. The sample has about 130,000 clones; roughly 80% are singletons. This clone was seen a handful of times. Its antigen is unknown. The sequenced material came from PBMCs. This chain joins TRBV27 and TRBJ2-6; 9 bases align to TRBD2. This sequence originates from a male donor in good health and CMV-seronegative. This CDR3 reads CASSFYSPSSGIGANVLTF. The CDR3 DNA is TGTGCCAGCAGTTTCTATTCTCCCTCTAGCGGGATCGGGGCCAACGTCCTGACTTTC.